Listed below are T cell receptor beta chains from one sample, sequenced in a study of blood T cells in healthy people across ages. TCRdb ran MiXCR on the 5' RACE reads and lists one entry per CDR3 protein. In the table there are some 890,000 distinct CDR3 sequences, almost 30% of which are singletons. These data were also filed under a second study, of T cells of mothers and their children.

The sample comprised blood. Receptors were obtained from a woman between 40 and 50 years old in good health. Each CDR3 is given without its conserved first and last residue. A D gene is named only where the DNA matches it firmly. The size entry is marked missing in some rows and otherwise reads once, few, many or a size class.

many | 11 | TRBD1 | TRBJ2-3 | TRBV7-9 | ASETGGADTQY
. | 11 | . | TRBJ2-1 | TRBV20-1 | SASEAIYNEQF
. | 15 | TRBD1 | TRBJ1-2 | TRBV28 | ASSSRPGTGKVYGYT
few | 13 | . | TRBJ1-4 | TRBV18 | ASSLINRPNEKLF
. | 15 | TRBD1 | TRBJ1-2 | TRBV7-9 | ASSLSGGQAKGYGCT
. | 13 | . | TRBJ2-5 | TRBV7-9 | ASSLALSGRGTQY
few | 14 | TRBD2 | TRBJ2-1 | TRBV20-1 | SAYPRGLPTYNEQF
many | 11 | TRBD1 | TRBJ2-7 | TRBV27 | ATRDRGLYEQY
. | 12 | . | TRBJ1-2 | TRBV29-1 | SVEEGGGNYGYT
. | 13 | TRBD2 | TRBJ2-5 | TRBV20-1 | SARSQRGVQETQY
few | 14 | TRBD1 | TRBJ1-5 | TRBV24-1 | ATSDSARGVGQPQH
few | 14 | . | TRBJ2-4 | TRBV18 | ASSPPVGDTYNEQY
few | 17 | TRBD2 | TRBJ2-1 | TRBV15 | ATSPGPSGRPWSYNEQF
once | 12 | . | TRBJ2-4 | TRBV9 | ASSPLVSYNEQY
. | 12 | TRBD2 | TRBJ2-1 | TRBV29-1 | SVVRTSASNEQF
. | 15 | . | TRBJ2-3 | TRBV5-1 | ASSSHYRLSSTDTQY
. | 12 | . | TRBJ1-5 | TRBV4-2 | ASSQNGPGQPQH
many | 13 | TRBD1 | TRBJ2-1 | TRBV5-8 | ASSHTGVGYNEQF
few | 14 | . | TRBJ2-3 | TRBV3-1 | ASSPLLGWGEDTQY
. | 14 | TRBD1 | TRBJ1-5 | TRBV18 | ASSRTGGDSNQPQH
many | 12 | TRBD1 | TRBJ1-5 | TRBV20-1 | SAGQGASNQPQH
. | 13 | TRBD1 | TRBJ1-2 | TRBV29-1 | SVEDRSSRGMGYT
few | 12 | . | TRBJ2-1 | TRBV12-3/TRBV12-4 | ASSPGREYNEQF
. | 12 | . | . | TRBV7-6 | ASSKDTKAETQY
many | 12 | . | TRBJ1-2 | TRBV20-1 | SASAAGANYGYT
. | 11 | . | TRBJ1-3 | TRBV4-1 | ASSQVGGNTIY
many | 12 | TRBD1 | TRBJ2-7 | TRBV20-1 | SALPGTVFYEQY
few | 14 | . | TRBJ1-6 | TRBV13 | ASSSIRVRADSPLH
few | 13 | TRBD1 | TRBJ2-5 | TRBV5-1 | ASSSGGSVSETQY
. | 15 | TRBD2 | TRBJ2-1 | TRBV11-2 | ASSAGPGLVGDNEQF
. | 11 | . | TRBJ2-1 | TRBV28 | ASSGTPFNEQF
. | 12 | TRBD2 | TRBJ2-3 | TRBV18 | ASSPQRGADTQY
many | 12 | TRBD2 | TRBJ2-5 | TRBV10-3 | AIRGTSGGETQY
many | 11 | . | TRBJ2-3 | TRBV12-3/TRBV12-4 | ASTEGLTDTQY
few | 13 | . | TRBJ2-7 | TRBV9 | ASSVDQGANYEQY
few | 15 | TRBD1 | TRBJ2-3 | TRBV7-8 | ASSLRDRGGGTDTQY
. | 15 | . | TRBJ2-1 | TRBV7-9 | ASSFTAIDGGLNEQF
many | 11 | . | TRBJ1-1 | TRBV20-1 | SARLTGKTEAF
. | 14 | TRBD2 | TRBJ2-3 | TRBV5-1 | ASSLGAGGPTDTQY
many | 13 | TRBD1 | TRBJ2-7 | TRBV5-4 | ASSLDRGRYYEQY
many | 11 | . | TRBJ2-7 | TRBV12-3/TRBV12-4 | ASSLAAPYEQY
. | 12 | . | TRBJ1-1 | TRBV29-1 | SVVGRRLNTEAF
few | 14 | . | TRBJ1-1 | TRBV4-1 | ASSPQGRRLNTEAF
few | 12 | . | TRBJ1-1 | TRBV19 | ASSPTQPNTEAF
few | 13 | . | TRBJ1-2 | TRBV12-3/TRBV12-4 | ASSENGKPNYGYT
many | 14 | TRBD2 | TRBJ2-5 | TRBV7-2 | ASSLAGLAGGKTQY
few | 14 | . | TRBJ1-5 | TRBV5-4 | ASSGIHRDNNQPQH
. | 10 | . | TRBJ2-5 | TRBV6-1 | AGSERGETQY